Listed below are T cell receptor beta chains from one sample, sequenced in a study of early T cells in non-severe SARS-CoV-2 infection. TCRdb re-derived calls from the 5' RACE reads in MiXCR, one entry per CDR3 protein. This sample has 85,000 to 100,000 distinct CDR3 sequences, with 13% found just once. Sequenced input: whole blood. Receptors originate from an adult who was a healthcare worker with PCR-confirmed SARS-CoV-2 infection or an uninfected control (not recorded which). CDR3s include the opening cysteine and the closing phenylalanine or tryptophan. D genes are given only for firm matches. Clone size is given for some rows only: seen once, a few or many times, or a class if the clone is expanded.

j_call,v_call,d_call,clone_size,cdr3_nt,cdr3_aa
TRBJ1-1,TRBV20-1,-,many,TGCAGTGCTAGTTCAGGGAGATCATCTGAAGCTTTCTTT,CSASSGRSSEAFF
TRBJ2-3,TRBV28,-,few,TGTGCCAGCAGTCAGCCTTTAGATACGCAGTATTTT,CASSQPLDTQYF
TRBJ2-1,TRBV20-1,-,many,TGCAGTGCTGTAGCCGAAACGAGCTCCTACAATGAGCAGTTCTTC,CSAVAETSSYNEQFF
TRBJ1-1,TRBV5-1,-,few,TGCGCCAGCAGTAGCTCGGGAGGAGAAGCTTTCTTT,CASSSSGGEAFF
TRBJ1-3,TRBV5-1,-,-,TGCGCCAGCAGCGGCTGGGGCTCTTCCTTCGGGGATCAATCTGGAAACACCATATATTTT,CASSGWGSSFGDQSGNTIYF
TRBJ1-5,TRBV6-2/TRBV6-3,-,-,TGTGCCAGCAGTTCCACCGGGATGTGGAACCTTCCGGGCAATCAGCCCCAGCATTTT,CASSSTGMWNLPGNQPQHF
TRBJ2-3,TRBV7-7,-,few,TGTGCCAGCAGCTTGGGTTTGGGGTCAGATACGCAGTATTTT,CASSLGLGSDTQYF
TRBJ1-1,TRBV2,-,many,TGTGCCAGCATCCGGGGGGGAGTCACTGAAGCTTTCTTT,CASIRGGVTEAFF
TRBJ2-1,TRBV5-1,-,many,TGCGCCAGCAAATTCGCCGACAATGAGCAGTTCTTC,CASKFADNEQFF
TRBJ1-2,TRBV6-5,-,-,TGTGCCAGCACCCTCAGTCACCTTCTTAACTATGGCTACACCTTC,CASTLSHLLNYGYTF
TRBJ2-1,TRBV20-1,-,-,TGCAGTGCTAGATCCCCCCTTGGTGAGCAGTTCTTC,CSARSPLGEQFF
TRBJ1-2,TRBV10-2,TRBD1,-,TGCGCCAGCAGGGGCTTAGGGACAGCTGGCTACACCTTC,CASRGLGTAGYTF
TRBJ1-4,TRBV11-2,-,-,TGTGCCAGCAGCTTAGTAGGCAGGGATAATGAAAAACTGTTTTTT,CASSLVGRDNEKLFF
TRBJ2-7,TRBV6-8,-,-,TGTGCCAGCAGTTACTCACAGGGCCACGAGCAGTACTTC,CASSYSQGHEQYF
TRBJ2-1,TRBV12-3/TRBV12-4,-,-,TGTGCCAGCAGTTTCAGTATCAATGAGCAGTTCTTC,CASSFSINEQFF
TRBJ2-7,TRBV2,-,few,TGTGCCAGCAGTGATTGGCTGGGCTACGAGCAGTACTTC,CASSDWLGYEQYF
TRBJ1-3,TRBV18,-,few,TGTGCCAGCTCACCGGCCCCCGGGAACACCATATATTTT,CASSPAPGNTIYF
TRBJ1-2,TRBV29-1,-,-,TGCAGCGTTGAAGAGGCTGGCTATGGCTACACCTTC,CSVEEAGYGYTF
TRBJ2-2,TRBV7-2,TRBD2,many,TGTGCCAGCAGCCCTGGGACTAGCCCCGGGGAGCTGTTTTTT,CASSPGTSPGELFF
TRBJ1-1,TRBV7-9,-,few,TGTGCCAGCAGCAAAAACACTGAAGCTTTCTTT,CASSKNTEAFF
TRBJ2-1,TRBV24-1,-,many,TGTGCCACCAGTGTCGGGAGATCCCTCTTGGGGCAGTTCTTC,CATSVGRSLLGQFF
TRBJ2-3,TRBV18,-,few,TGTGCCAGCCTCACTAGCTCTGGCACAGATACGCAGTATTTT,CASLTSSGTDTQYF
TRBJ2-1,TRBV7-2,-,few,TGTGCCAGCAGCTCCGGACGGCCTAACAATGAGCAGTTCTTC,CASSSGRPNNEQFF
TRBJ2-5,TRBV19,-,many,TGTGCCAGCAGCCCTCGTGCGGGTAAAGAGACCCAGTACTTC,CASSPRAGKETQYF
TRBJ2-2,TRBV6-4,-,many,TGTGCCAGCAGTGACTCTCCTACCCTGAGAACCGGGGAGCTGTTTTTT,CASSDSPTLRTGELFF
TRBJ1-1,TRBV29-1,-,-,TGCAGCGCAATGCCCCGGACACTGAACACTGAAGCTTTCTTT,CSAMPRTLNTEAFF
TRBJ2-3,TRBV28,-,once,TGTGCCAGCAGTTTCCTAGGGGACACAGATACGCAGTATTTT,CASSFLGDTDTQYF
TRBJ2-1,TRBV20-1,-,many,TGCAGTGCTAGGATCTTCTCCTACAATGAGCAGTTCTTC,CSARIFSYNEQFF
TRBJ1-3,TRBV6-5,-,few,TGTGCCAGCAGTTACTTGGCCAACTCTGGAAACACCATATATTTT,CASSYLANSGNTIYF
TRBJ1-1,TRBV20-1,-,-,TGCAGTGCTAGAGCCCCTGGTTATTACACTGAAGCTTTCTTT,CSARAPGYYTEAFF
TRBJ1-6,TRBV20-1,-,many,TGCAGTGCTAGAGATGAGGAGGTTGATTTTTCACCCCTCCACTTT,CSARDEEVDFSPLHF
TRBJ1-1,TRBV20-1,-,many,TGCAGTGCTAGAGATCTCGGGAAGAACACTGAAGCTTTCTTT,CSARDLGKNTEAFF
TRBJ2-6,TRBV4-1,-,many,TGCGCCAGCAGCCAAGAAAGGGTGTCGGGACGGGCTGGGGCCAACGTCCTGACTTTC,CASSQERVSGRAGANVLTF
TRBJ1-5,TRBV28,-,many,TGTGCCAGCAGTTTTAGGACACTTTATGGCAATCAGCCCCAGCATTTT,CASSFRTLYGNQPQHF
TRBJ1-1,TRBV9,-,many,TGTGCCAGCAGCGTAGCTCACGGGGTGGAAGCTTTCTTT,CASSVAHGVEAFF
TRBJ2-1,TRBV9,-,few,TGTGCCAGCAGCGTAGGAGGCCTACAGGCCCATGAGCAGTTCTTC,CASSVGGLQAHEQFF
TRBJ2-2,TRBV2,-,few,TGTGCCAATCGGAGGGAGTACACCGGGGAGCTGTTTTTT,CANRREYTGELFF
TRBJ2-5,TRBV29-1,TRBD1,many,TGCAGCGTCCGTACACAGGGGGCTCCAATGGCCCAGTACTTC,CSVRTQGAPMAQYF
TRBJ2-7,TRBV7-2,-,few,TGTGCCAGCAGCTTAGGGGTCTACAGGGTTTTGGAGGAGCAGTACTTC,CASSLGVYRVLEEQYF
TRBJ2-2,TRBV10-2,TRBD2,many,TGCGCCAGCAGAGGCGGGGGGCCGAACACCGGGGAGCTGTTTTTT,CASRGGGPNTGELFF
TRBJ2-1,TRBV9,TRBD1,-,TGTGCCAGCAGCGTAGATCCAGGGGGCTACAATGAGCAGTTCTTC,CASSVDPGGYNEQFF
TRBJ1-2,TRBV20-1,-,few,TGCAGTGCGAGAGGGGGGGCGGCGGCTGGCTACACCTTC,CSARGGAAAGYTF
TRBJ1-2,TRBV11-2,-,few,TGTGCCAGCAGCTTAGCCCTGCGCACTAAATATGGCTACACCTTC,CASSLALRTKYGYTF
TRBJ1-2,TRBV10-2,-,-,TGCGCCAGCAGTGAGAATGGGGAGATTGGCTACACCTTC,CASSENGEIGYTF
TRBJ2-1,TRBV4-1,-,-,TGCGCCAGCAGCCAATTGGTAGGGTACAATGAGCAGTTCTTC,CASSQLVGYNEQFF
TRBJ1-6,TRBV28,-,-,TGTGCCAGCAGCCTCAGGGTTTCACCCCTCCACTTT,CASSLRVSPLHF
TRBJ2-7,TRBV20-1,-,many,TGCAGTGCTAGAGCTGAGCGGGGTCACAGGGTAAGAGGCGAGCAGTACTTC,CSARAERGHRVRGEQYF
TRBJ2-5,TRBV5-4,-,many,TGTGCCAGCAGCTTAAACAACCAAGAGACCCAGTACTTC,CASSLNNQETQYF
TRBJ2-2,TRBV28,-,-,TGTGCCAGCACCCGGGGGCCGAACACCGGGGAGCTGTTTTTT,CASTRGPNTGELFF
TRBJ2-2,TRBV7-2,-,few,TGTGCCAGCAGCGCCACCGGGGAGCTGTTTTTT,CASSATGELFF
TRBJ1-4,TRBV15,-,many,TGTGCCACCAGCAGAGTCCCAAGAAGAAATGAAAAACTGTTTTTT,CATSRVPRRNEKLFF
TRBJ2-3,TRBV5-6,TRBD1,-,TGTGCCAGCAGCCGTAACAGGGGTTCGCGCACAGATACGCAGTATTTT,CASSRNRGSRTDTQYF
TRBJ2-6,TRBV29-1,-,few,TGCAGCGTTGAAAGGGGGGCCGGGCCTGGGGCCAACGTCCTGACTTTC,CSVERGAGPGANVLTF
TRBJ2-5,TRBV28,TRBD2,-,TGTGCCAGCAGTTCCCTAGCGGGGGGCCTTACGACCCAGTACTTC,CASSSLAGGLTTQYF
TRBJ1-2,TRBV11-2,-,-,TGTGCCAGCAGCCGGGGGGGGTTATATGGCTACACCTTC,CASSRGGLYGYTF
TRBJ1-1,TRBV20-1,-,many,TGCAGTGCTATGACCCTAGCGGCTGAAGCTTTCTTT,CSAMTLAAEAFF
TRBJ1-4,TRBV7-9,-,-,TGTGCCAGCAGCTCTCTCTCGACAGGCGACAATGAAAAACTGTTTTTT,CASSSLSTGDNEKLFF